The clone carrying this T cell receptor (beta chain) was seen at least ten times. The data stem from a study of T cell responses to AZD1222 COVID-19 vaccine. TCRdb's copy holds only in-frame clones and misses some; the assay was immunoSEQ multiplex PCR. The sample lists roughly 100,000 clones; 84% were seen once. The clonotype comes from an adult in good health. Material: peripheral blood, obtained on day 0 of AZD1222 vaccination.

This CDR3 reads CASSSSIGGNEKLFF. CDR3 DNA sequence: TGTGCCAGCAGCTCATCAATTGGGGGAAATGAAAAACTGTTTTTT. The chain links TRBV7-6 to TRBJ1-4, with D possibly matching TRBD1 (5 bases). Germline assignment: CDR1 SGHVS and CDR2 FNYEAQ. The CDR3 sequence is 15 residues long. V was clipped by 4 bases and J by 5 bases, with 14 bases between them.